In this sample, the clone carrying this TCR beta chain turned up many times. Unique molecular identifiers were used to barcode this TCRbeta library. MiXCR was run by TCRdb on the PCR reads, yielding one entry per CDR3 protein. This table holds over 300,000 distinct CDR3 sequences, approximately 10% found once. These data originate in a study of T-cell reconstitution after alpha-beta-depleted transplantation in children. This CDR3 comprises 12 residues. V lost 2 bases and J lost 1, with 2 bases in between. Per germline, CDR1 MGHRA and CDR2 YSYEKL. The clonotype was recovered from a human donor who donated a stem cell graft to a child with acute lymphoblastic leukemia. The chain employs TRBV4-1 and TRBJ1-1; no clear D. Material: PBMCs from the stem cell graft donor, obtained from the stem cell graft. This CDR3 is CASSQQNTEAFF. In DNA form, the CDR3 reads TGCGCCAGCAGCCAACAGAACACTGAAGCTTTCTTT.